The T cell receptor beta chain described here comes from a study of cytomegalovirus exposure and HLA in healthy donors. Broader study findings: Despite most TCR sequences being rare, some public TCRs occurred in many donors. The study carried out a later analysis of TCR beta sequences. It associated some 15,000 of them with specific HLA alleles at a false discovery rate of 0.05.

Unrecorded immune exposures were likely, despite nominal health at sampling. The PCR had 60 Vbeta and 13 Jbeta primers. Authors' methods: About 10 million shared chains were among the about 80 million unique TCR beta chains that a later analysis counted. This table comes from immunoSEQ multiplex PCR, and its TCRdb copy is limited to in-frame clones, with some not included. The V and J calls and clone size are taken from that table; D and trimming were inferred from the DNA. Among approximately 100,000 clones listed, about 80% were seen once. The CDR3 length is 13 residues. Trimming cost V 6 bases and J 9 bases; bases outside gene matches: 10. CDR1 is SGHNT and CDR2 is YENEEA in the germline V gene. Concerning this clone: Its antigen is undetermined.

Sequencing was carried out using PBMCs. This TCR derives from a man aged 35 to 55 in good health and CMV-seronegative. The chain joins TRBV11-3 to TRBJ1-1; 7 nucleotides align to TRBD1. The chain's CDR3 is CASRGTGEVKAFF. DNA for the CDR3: TGTGCCAGCAGGGGAACAGGGGAGGTAAAAGCTTTCTTT.